The following is a TCR beta chain sequence with its context. TCRdb's table, derived via immunoSEQ multiplex PCR, lists solely in-frame clones and lacks some. The data hold 70,000 to 90,000 clones, with around 85% observed a single time. This CDR3 contains 12 residues. Germline V gives CDR1 SGHRS, CDR2 YFSETQ. The sample belongs to a study of T cell responses to AZD1222 COVID-19 vaccine. Sequences were derived from peripheral blood, sampled 28 days after the second AZD1222 dose. This clonotype was sampled from an adult who received the AZD1222 COVID-19 vaccine. The V call is TRBV5-1, the J call TRBJ2-7; D perhaps matches TRBD2 (5 bases). The CDR3 reads CSSKGDGYEQYF. The CDR3 coding sequence is TGCTCTTCAAAGGGAGACGGCTACGAGCAGTACTTC.